These 31 T cell receptor beta chains share one sample of origin, sequenced in a study of blood T cell repertoires in COVID-19. Sequencing used immunoSEQ multiplex PCR; TCRdb keeps in-frame clones, though not all of them. The sample holds fewer than 200,000 clones, about 72% seen once. Sequenced material: PBMCs or T cells enriched from blood (not recorded which). These receptors came from a woman aged 45-65 years who had recovered from COVID-19.

The chain links TRBV11-1 to TRBJ2-4; D unclear. Per the germline V gene, CDR1 is SGHAT and CDR2 is FQDESV (reference sequence). This CDR3 spans 12 amino acids. V was pared by 5 bases and J by 9 bases, with 11 bases between. The CDR3 nucleotides are TGTGCCAGCAGCCGCGAGCTAGGCATTCAGTACTTC. This gives the protein CASSRELGIQYF.

The genes are TRBV21-1 and TRBJ2-3; the DNA was not used to check the table's D call, TRBD2. TRBV21-1 is marked as a pseudogene. The CDR3 covers 15 residues. Here the CDR3 reads CASVSGRTSTDTQYF. CDR3 bases: TGTGCCAGCGTGAGCGGCCGAACTAGCACAGATACGCAGTATTTT.

The rearrangement joins TRBV7-9 to TRBJ1-1, with D perhaps matching TRBD1 (6 bases). CDR3 size: 14 residues. Germline values: CDR1 SEHNR, CDR2 FQNEAQ (reference sequence). V lost 5 bases to trimming and J lost 2 bases, with 12 bases between them. CDR3 sequence reads: CASSLGQQNTEAFF. For the CDR3, the DNA is TGTGCCAGCAGCCTAGGACAGCAAAACACTGAAGCTTTCTTT. The whole variable domain, filled in from reference TRBV7-9 and TRBJ1-1, reads DTGVSQNPRHKITKRGQNVTFRCDPISEHNRLYWYRQTLGQGPEFLTYFQNEAQLEKSRLLSDRFSAERPKGSFSTLEIQRTEQGDSAMYLCASSLGQQNTEAFFGQGTRLTVV.

This clone has only a few counts. Written as DNA, the CDR3 is TGTGCCTGGAGCATAACCGCGGTCCGGTCCCATGGCTACACCTTC. Translating gives CAWSITAVRSHGYTF. V is TRBV30 and J is TRBJ1-2; no clear D. Germline V gives CDR1 GTSNPN, CDR2 SVGIG (reference sequence). V was trimmed by 3 bases and J by 6 bases, leaving 20 bases between them. CDR3 length equals 15 residues.

This chain uses TRBV28 with TRBJ1-3; possibly TRBD1 for D (5 bases). The CDR3 consists of 14 residues. Trimming removed 6 bases at V and 0 bases at J, with 9 bases between. Germline V gene data show CDR1 as MDHEN and CDR2 as SYDVKM. The chain's CDR3 is CASSGGGSGNTIYF. In DNA form, the CDR3 reads TGTGCCAGCAGCGGGGGAGGCTCTGGAAACACCATATATTTT.

The chain recombines TRBV27 with TRBJ2-4, with D maybe TRBD2 (5 bases). The CDR3 contains 16 residues. Trimming removed 4 bases at V and 0 bases at J, with 13 bases between. Germline CDR1 reads MNHEY; CDR2 reads SMNVEV (reference sequence). Here the CDR3 reads CASSWLGGLAKNIQYF. The CDR3 DNA reads as TGTGCCAGCAGTTGGCTTGGAGGACTAGCCAAAAACATTCAGTACTTC.

The gene calls are TRBV7-9 and TRBJ2-5; D not certain. V lost 4 bases, J lost 5 bases, and 5 bases lay in between. CDR1 is SEHNR, CDR2 FQNEAQ, per germline (reference sequence). The CDR3 contains 11 residues. CDR3 loop: CASSSVETQYF. CDR3 DNA: TGTGCCAGCAGCTCGGTTGAGACCCAGTACTTC.

This clone turned up a few times. The CDR3: CASSSLAGGYYNEQFF. CDR3 in DNA: TGTGCCAGCAGTAGCCTAGCGGGAGGGTACTACAATGAGCAGTTCTTC. The chain is built from TRBV27 and TRBJ2-1; 12 nucleotides align to TRBD2. Germline V gene data show CDR1 as MNHEY and CDR2 as SMNVEV (reference sequence). The CDR3 is 16 amino acids. Trimming at V came to 5 bases and at J to 3 bases, leaving 5 bases not matched to a gene.

V and J are TRBV7-8 and TRBJ2-7; perhaps TRBD2 as D (6 bases). Per the germline V gene, CDR1 is SGHVS and CDR2 is FQNEAQ. The CDR3 contains 15 residues. Trimming took 0 bases from V and 4 from J, leaving 13 bases between them. CDR3 region: CASSLAPGLPYEQYF. The CDR3 DNA follows: TGTGCCAGCAGCTTAGCGCCGGGACTCCCGTACGAGCAGTACTTC.

This clone has just a few counts. The J gene is TRBJ1-5, the V gene TRBV19; no definite D call. CDR3 length: 15 residues. Trimming removed 5 bases at V and 3 bases at J, with 14 bases between. The germline V gene has CDR1 LNHDA and CDR2 SQIVND (reference sequence). The CDR3 protein is CASSYVRETNQPQHF. CDR3 coding DNA: TGTGCCAGTAGTTACGTACGGGAAACCAATCAGCCCCAGCATTTT.

The rearrangement joins TRBV6-1 to TRBJ2-4, with D possibly matching TRBD2 (5 bases). The germline V and J ends were trimmed by 4 bases and 2 bases, with 18 bases remaining between them. In germline, CDR1 is MNHNS, CDR2 SASEGT. CDR3 length: 17 amino acids. DNA for the CDR3: TGTGCCAGCAGTGGGAGCGGAAGAGCATCCACCAAAAACATTCAGTACTTC. It specifies CASSGSGRASTKNIQYF.

The chain joins TRBV7-2 to TRBJ1-4; D call uncertain. The V end was cut by 1 base, the J end by 7 bases, with 7 bases between. The length of the CDR3 is 13 residues. In germline, CDR1 is SGHTA, CDR2 FQGNSA. This CDR3 is CASSLVRGEKLFF. The CDR3 nucleotides read TGTGCCAGCAGCTTAGTCAGAGGTGAAAAACTGTTTTTT.

J is TRBJ2-1 and V is TRBV7-2; TRBD2 agrees at 8 bases. Looked up from germline, CDR1 is SGHTA and CDR2 is FQGNSA. After removal of 1 base from V and 4 bases from J, the junction contained 3 bases not matched to a gene. This CDR3 region has 15 residues. The CDR3 coding sequence is TGTGCCAGCAGCTTAGAACTAGCGGTGTACAATGAGCAGTTCTTC. This codes for CASSLELAVYNEQFF.

The chain has TRBV6-1 and TRBJ2-5; 9 bases line up with TRBD1. V lost 4 bases, J lost 4 bases, and 10 bases stayed unmatched. The CDR3 has 16 residues. The V gene's germline CDR1 is MNHNS and CDR2 SASEGT. CDR3 nucleotides: TGTGCCAGCAGTGTACAGGGGGCAGCAGGTTTAGAGACCCAGTACTTC. Translating it yields CASSVQGAAGLETQYF.

This clone was observed many times. This rearrangement joins TRBV10-3 to TRBJ1-6, with a tentative D call TRBD1 (5 bases). The V end lost 2 bases, the J end lost 14 bases, and 25 bases lay between the germline ends. Germline CDR1 and CDR2: ENHRY and SYGVKD. This CDR3 is built from 17 residues. The CDR3: CAISERRGHPGGRTLHF. CDR3 nucleotide sequence: TGTGCCATCAGTGAGCGACGCGGACACCCGGGAGGTCGAACCCTCCACTTT.

This rearrangement joins TRBV28 to TRBJ2-1, with a tentative D call TRBD2 (7 bases). Trimming removed 3 bases from V and 4 bases from J, with 16 bases in between. The germline gives CDR1 MDHEN, CDR2 SYDVKM. The CDR3 sequence is 16 residues long. CDR3 sequence (DNA): TGTGCCAGCAGTTTTACGGGCGGGGGCACTTACAATGAGCAGTTCTTC. Translated, it gives CASSFTGGGTYNEQFF.

V usage is TRBV4-1 and J usage is TRBJ2-3; a weak D match, TRBD2 (5 bases). Germline V gene lookup returns CDR1 MGHRA and CDR2 YSYEKL. V lost 1 base and J 0 bases, leaving 20 bases between the germline ends. The CDR3 contains 19 residues. The CDR3 region is CASSQASLARRSSTDTQYF. The CDR3 DNA reads TGCGCCAGCAGCCAAGCTTCCTTGGCCCGGAGGTCTAGCACAGATACGCAGTATTTT.

The J gene is TRBJ1-2, the V gene TRBV10-3; D ambiguous. Germline V gene sequence: CDR1 ENHRY, CDR2 SYGVKD. Trimming left V 0 bases short and J 4 bases short, with 12 bases between. There are 15 residues in the CDR3. CDR3 sequence (DNA): TGTGCCATCAGTGAGTCGCAAGGAGGGCGCTATGGCTACACCTTC. Amino acids: CAISESQGGRYGYTF.

The chain couples TRBV5-1 to TRBJ2-3; 8 bases agree with TRBD2. There are 14 residues in the CDR3. The germline V gene has CDR1 SGHRS and CDR2 YFSETQ. V lost 2 bases to trimming and J lost 6 bases; unmatched junction nucleotides: 5. CDR3 bases: TGCGCCAGCAGCTTCTCGGGAGGGGGGGATACGCAGTATTTT. Residues: CASSFSGGGDTQYF. The complete variable domain, with remaining parts taken from reference TRBV5-1 and TRBJ2-3, reads KAGVTQTPRYLIKTRGQQVTLSCSPISGHRSVSWYQQTPGQGLQFLFEYFSETQRNKGNFPGRFSGRQFSNSRSEMNVSTLELGDSALYLCASSFSGGGDTQYFGPGTRLTVL.

This rearrangement joins TRBV19 to TRBJ2-7; TRBD1 aligns across 9 bases. This CDR3 is built from 15 residues. Germline V gene lookup returns CDR1 LNHDA and CDR2 SQIVND (reference sequence). V gave up 3 bases and J gave up 3 bases; unmatched junction bases: 6. The CDR3 DNA reads TGTGCCAGTAGTATGCAGACAGGGGGAGACTACGAGCAGTACTTC. Residues: CASSMQTGGDYEQYF.

The chain couples TRBV28 to TRBJ1-1; D is possibly TRBD1 (6 bases). Germline V CDR1 and CDR2: MDHEN, SYDVKM. The V and J ends lost 4 bases and 10 bases respectively, with 7 bases between them. The CDR3 totals 10 residues. The CDR3 DNA sequence: TGTGCCAGCAGTTCAGGGGTAGCTTTCTTT. This sequence encodes CASSSGVAFF.

The chain recombines TRBV18 with TRBJ2-1, with D possibly matching TRBD1 (5 bases). Germline V CDR1 and CDR2: KGHSH, LQKENI. This CDR3 has 14 residues. The V end was cut by 2 bases, the J end by 9 bases, with 14 bases between. CDR3 region: CASSPGAPRAEQFF. In DNA, the CDR3 is TGTGCCAGCTCACCAGGGGCTCCCAGGGCTGAGCAGTTCTTC.

The chain uses TRBV5-6 and TRBJ2-6, with TRBD1 matching 8 bases. This CDR3 is 18 amino acids long. Germline lookup yields CDR1 SGHDT and CDR2 YYEEEE. V shed 4 bases and J 1 base; nucleotides not matched to a gene: 10. This CDR3 is CASSPGGRGRSGANVLTF. CDR3 nucleotide sequence: TGTGCCAGCAGCCCTGGGGGCAGGGGGCGTTCTGGGGCCAACGTCCTGACTTTC.

CDR3 protein: CASSLRVQIANDEQFF. The CDR3 DNA reads TGTGCCAGCAGCCTGCGGGTACAGATAGCTAACGATGAGCAGTTCTTC. The V and J genes are TRBV3-1 (or the pseudogene TRBV3-2) and TRBJ2-1; tentative D call: TRBD2 (5 bases). This CDR3 region has 16 residues. Trimming took 4 bases from V and 8 from J, leaving 21 bases between them. CDR1 is LGHDT, CDR2 YNNKEL, per germline (reference sequence).

This clone was found once. The chain couples TRBV7-6 to TRBJ2-7; 9 bases are a match to TRBD2. V trimming: 3 bases; J trimming: 6 bases; junction bases outside the gene matches: 9. The CDR3 spans 15 residues. Germline CDR1 and CDR2: SGHVS and FNYEAQ. The CDR3 loop is CASSLPLAGVFEQYF. As DNA, the CDR3 is TGTGCCAGCAGCTTGCCCTTAGCGGGAGTCTTCGAGCAGTACTTC.

The chain recombines TRBV15 with TRBJ2-2; D ambiguous. This CDR3 is built from 14 residues. V shed 4 bases and J shed 6 bases, with 12 bases lying between them. Germline V gene data show CDR1 as LNHNV and CDR2 as YYDKDF (reference sequence). DNA for the CDR3: TGTGCCACCAGCATCCCATGGGCCCCCGGGGAGCTGTTTTTT. The encoded protein is CATSIPWAPGELFF.

V gene TRBV30 combines with J gene TRBJ1-5; D ambiguous. Looked up from germline, CDR1 is GTSNPN and CDR2 is SVGIG (reference sequence). This CDR3 region has 14 residues. Between the trimmed V and J ends, which lost 1 base and 4 bases, there was a span of 11 bases. In DNA, the CDR3 is TGTGCCTGGAGTGGGCAGTCCCCGAATCAGCCCCAGCATTTT. Translation: CAWSGQSPNQPQHF.

V usage is TRBV29-1 and J usage is TRBJ1-4; D gene unclear. The length of the CDR3 is 15 residues. Germline-derived CDR1 and CDR2 are SQVTM and ANQGSEA. V was trimmed by 7 bases and J by 8 bases, leaving 23 bases between them. The CDR3 here is CSARRGSGNSEKLFF. CDR3 coding DNA: TGCAGCGCTAGGCGAGGGTCCGGGAACTCGGAAAAACTGTTTTTT.

The chain employs TRBV9 and TRBJ1-1; D is possibly TRBD1 (5 bases). V gave up 3 bases and J gave up 0 bases, with 12 bases separating them. CDR1 and CDR2 (germline): SGDLS, YYNGEE. The CDR3 is made up of 15 amino acids. CDR3 nucleotides: TGTGCCAGCAGCGCAGTGACGGACATGAACACTGAAGCTTTCTTT. Translated: CASSAVTDMNTEAFF.

In the case of this clone: The same CDR3 can be traced to other DNA sequences in this sample. The chain employs TRBV18 and TRBJ2-7, with D hard to call. Trimming took 3 bases from V and 4 from J, leaving 4 bases between them. The CDR3 length is 11 residues. Germline V gene sequence: CDR1 KGHSH, CDR2 LQKENI. Written as DNA, the CDR3 is TGTGCCAGCTCACCCGGGTACGAGCAGTACTTC. Its translation is CASSPGYEQYF.

The gene calls are TRBV5-1 and TRBJ2-4; D call uncertain. The CDR3 length is 16 residues. Germline V gives CDR1 SGHRS, CDR2 YFSETQ. Trimming took 3 bases from V and 1 from J, leaving 14 bases between them. CDR3 protein: CASSSDPSRAKNIQYF. The CDR3 bases are TGCGCCAGCAGCTCAGATCCCTCGCGGGCCAAAAACATTCAGTACTTC.